One T cell receptor (beta chain) is described in this entry. CDR3 regions were amplified by Arm-PCR using iRepertoire HTBI primers to build TCR beta libraries. TCRdb re-derived calls from the multiplex PCR reads in MiXCR, one entry per CDR3 protein. Of about 210,000 distinct CDR3 sequences in the sample, roughly a fifth were seen once. As for time point: newly diagnosed GD, antithyroid drugs for less than 3 months. From PBMCs, RNA was extracted and then used to make the TCR library. The CDR3 contains 15 residues. Germline trimming cut 3 bases from V and 1 base from J; bases unmatched to any gene: 2. The V gene's germline CDR1 is MDHEN and CDR2 SYDVKM. The record originates from a study of regulatory T cells in long-lasting Graves disease. These data were likewise used in another study, on T cells in Graves' hyperthyroidism and ophthalmopathy.

Here the sequenced sample was peripheral blood mononuclear cells (PBMCs), taken at new diagnosis, from a patient treated with antithyroid drugs. This sequence joins TRBV28 and TRBJ1-1, with 10 bases identical to TRBD1. The sequence derives from a woman in her 30s with Graves disease. For the CDR3, the DNA is TGTGCCAGCAGTTTGGACAGGGGGGCGAACACTGAAGCTTTCTTT. This codes for CASSLDRGANTEAFF.